The clone carrying this T cell receptor (beta chain) was recorded a few times. Its antigen is unidentified. Exclusion criteria comprised uncontrolled infection, other autoimmune disease, pregnancy or lactation. The data stem from a study of T cells in Graves' hyperthyroidism and ophthalmopathy. Study-level background: At initial diagnosis, before any treatment had begun, peripheral blood was obtained.

Trimming left V 8 bases short and J 0 bases short, with 14 bases between. This CDR3 region has 15 residues. Germline CDR1 reads MGHRA; CDR2 reads YSYEKL. Findings of the study overall: From stable hyperthyroidism, ophthalmopathy was set apart by a 13 V-J model. The model foresaw ophthalmopathy a median around 6.8 months prior to onset.

TCR beta CDR3 sequences were amplified from RNA transcripts. Primed by the HTBI set, a first-round RT-PCR was run on the TCR CDR3. TCRdb re-derived calls from the multiplex PCR reads in MiXCR, one entry per CDR3 protein. The sample lists some 580,000 distinct CDR3 sequences; approximately 15% were seen once. Sequenced material: blood. The chain recombines TRBV4-1 with TRBJ2-1; the D is unclear. The clonotype originates from a woman between 40 and 50 years old with Graves' ophthalmopathy. CDR3 sequence: CASSPGPLSYNEQFF. Here the CDR3 DNA reads TGCGCCAGCTCCCCCGGCCCTCTCTCCTACAATGAGCAGTTCTTC.